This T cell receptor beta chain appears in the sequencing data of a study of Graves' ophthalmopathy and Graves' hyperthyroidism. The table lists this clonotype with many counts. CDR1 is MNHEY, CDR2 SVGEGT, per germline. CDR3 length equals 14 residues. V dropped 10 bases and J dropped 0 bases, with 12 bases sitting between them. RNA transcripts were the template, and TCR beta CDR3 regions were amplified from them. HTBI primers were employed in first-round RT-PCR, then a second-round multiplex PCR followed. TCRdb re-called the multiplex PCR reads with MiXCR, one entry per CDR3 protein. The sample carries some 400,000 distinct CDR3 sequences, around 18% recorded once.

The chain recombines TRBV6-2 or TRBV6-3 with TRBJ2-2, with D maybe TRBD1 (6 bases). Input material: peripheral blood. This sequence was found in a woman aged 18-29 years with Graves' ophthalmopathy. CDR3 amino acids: CAMRQATNTGELFF. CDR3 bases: TGTGCCATGCGACAGGCAACGAACACCGGGGAGCTGTTTTTT.